Below, 15 T cell receptor beta chains from the same sample are listed, as sequenced in a study of stem cell transplantation in POMP-related autoinflammatory disease. Repertoires were generated with immunoSEQ multiplex PCR, while TCRdb's copy carries only in-frame clones and drops some. Of some 70,000 clones listed, around 90% were seen once; the top ten hold 0.66%. The sequenced sample was CD4+ T cells from PBMCs, obtained after stem cell transplantation. These receptors came from a human patient with POMP-related autoinflammation and immune dysregulation (PRAID). Part of the T cells may come from the graft donor.

This chain connects TRBV27 to TRBJ2-3; D may correspond to TRBD1 or TRBD2 (6 bases each). The ends were cut back, 3 bases at V and 1 base at J, with 11 bases in the middle. Germline assignment: CDR1 MNHEY and CDR2 SMNVEV (reference sequence). This CDR3 comprises 15 residues. Written as DNA, the CDR3 is TGTGCCAGCAGTTTTTGGGGGGCGCGCACAGATACGCAGTATTTT. Translating it yields CASSFWGARTDTQYF.

V is TRBV5-1 and J is TRBJ2-3; 9 bases line up with TRBD2. CDR3 length: 19 residues. The germline gives CDR1 SGHRS, CDR2 YFSETQ. Trimming took 0 bases from V and 0 from J; bases not matched to a gene: 11. The CDR3 region is CASSLVAGGYTSSTDTQYF. CDR3 DNA: TGCGCCAGCAGCTTGGTTGCGGGGGGGTATACCTCTAGCACAGATACGCAGTATTTT.

The J gene is TRBJ1-1, the V gene TRBV20-1, with D uncertain. In germline, CDR1 is DFQATT, CDR2 SNEGSKA (reference sequence). Trimming took off 6 bases at V and 5 bases at J, with 10 bases between the two ends. This CDR3 has 11 residues. In DNA, the CDR3 is TGCAGTGCCCTGAGGTGGACTGAAGCTTTCTTT. It is translated as CSALRWTEAFF.

This chain links TRBV6-6 with TRBJ2-7, with D uncertain. This CDR3 region has 12 residues. The V end lost 4 bases, the J end lost 2 bases, and 6 bases lay between the germline ends. CDR1 is MNHNY, CDR2 SVGAGI, per germline (reference sequence). The CDR3 bases are TGTGCCAGCAGTTTACAAGCCTACGAGCAGTACTTC. Translated, it gives CASSLQAYEQYF.

The chain links TRBV28 to TRBJ1-1; D is uncertain. The ends were cut back, 7 bases at V and 0 bases at J, with 6 bases in the middle. From germline, CDR1 is MDHEN and CDR2 SYDVKM. The CDR3 is 12 residues long. The CDR3 reads CASNLVNTEAFF. In DNA form, the CDR3 reads TGTGCCAGCAACTTAGTGAACACTGAAGCTTTCTTT.

The rearrangement links TRBV5-1 to TRBJ2-5; D call uncertain. The CDR3 consists of 14 residues. Germline loops: CDR1 SGHRS, CDR2 YFSETQ. Between the trimmed V and J ends, which lost 5 bases and 3 bases, there was a span of 14 bases. Here the CDR3 DNA reads TGCGCCAGCAGTATGGGTGGTACAGAAGAGACCCAGTACTTC. Its translation: CASSMGGTEETQYF.

The CDR3 DNA reads as TGTGCCAGCAGTTGGCAGCCCCAGCATTTT. It encodes CASSWQPQHF. This rearrangement joins TRBV11-3 to TRBJ1-5; D is ambiguous. Germline V gives CDR1 SGHNT, CDR2 YENEEA. There are 10 residues in the CDR3. V shed 6 bases and J shed 7 bases, with 4 bases lying between them.

This chain connects TRBV5-1 to TRBJ2-3; 14 bases fit TRBD2. Germline trimming cut 0 bases from V and 1 base from J; bases unmatched to any gene: 7. Germline V gives CDR1 SGHRS, CDR2 YFSETQ. The CDR3 sequence is 19 residues long. This chain's CDR3 is CASSLVGLAGEGGTDTQYF. The CDR3 DNA follows: TGCGCCAGCAGCTTGGTGGGACTAGCGGGAGAAGGAGGCACAGATACGCAGTATTTT.

The J gene is TRBJ2-5, the V gene TRBV4-1, with 8 bases aligning to TRBD2. The germline CDR1 and CDR2 sequences are MGHRA and YSYEKL. The V gene end was trimmed by 1 base and the J gene end by 7 bases; junction bases not matched to a gene: 11. The CDR3 has 16 residues. For the CDR3, the DNA is TGCGCCAGCAGCCAAGTCGGGACTAGGGGGATAGCGACCCAGTACTTC. Translating gives CASSQVGTRGIATQYF.

The chain recombines TRBV11-2 with TRBJ2-7, with TRBD1 matching over 12 bases. Germline loops: CDR1 SGHAT, CDR2 FQNNGV. The J segment lost 4 bases and the V segment lost 5 bases, leaving 15 bases of the junction unmatched. The CDR3 has 18 amino acids. The CDR3 is CASSPTRRDRGLRYEQYV. Here the CDR3 DNA reads TGTGCCAGCAGCCCGACACGGCGGGACAGGGGGCTTCGGTACGAGCAGTACGTC.

The J gene is TRBJ2-1, the V gene TRBV3-1 (or the pseudogene TRBV3-2); 11 bases line up with TRBD1. The junction had 1 base not matched to a gene; V was cut back by 4 bases and J by 2 bases. The CDR3 is made up of 15 amino acids. Germline values: CDR1 LGHDT, CDR2 YNNKEL (reference sequence). CDR3 coding DNA: TGTGCCAGCAGCCCGGGACAGGGGGCCTACAATGAGCAGTTCTTC. This gives the protein CASSPGQGAYNEQFF.

The J gene is TRBJ2-7, the V gene TRBV6-5, with 8 bases fitting TRBD1. The CDR3 length is 15 residues. V lost 6 bases, J lost 4 bases, and 11 bases stayed unmatched. In germline, CDR1 is MNHEY, CDR2 SVGAGI. CDR3 coding DNA: TGTGCCAGCAGCGCCAGGGGGCGAGGGATTTACGAGCAGTACTTC. This gives the protein CASSARGRGIYEQYF.

V usage is TRBV30 and J usage is TRBJ2-1, with D perhaps matching TRBD1 or TRBD2 (5 bases each). V lost 0 bases and J 4 bases, leaving 13 bases between the germline ends. Germline V CDR1 and CDR2: GTSNPN, SVGIG (reference sequence). The CDR3 runs 15 residues. The CDR3 DNA reads as TGTGCCTGGAGTGTCCGCAGGGAGATGTACAATGAGCAGTTCTTC. Translating it yields CAWSVRREMYNEQFF.

J is TRBJ1-5 and V is TRBV30; 9 bases are a match to TRBD1. The CDR3 length is 13 residues. V was clipped by 4 bases and J by 4 bases; unmatched bases: 2. Looked up from germline, CDR1 is GTSNPN and CDR2 is SVGIG (reference sequence). In DNA form, the CDR3 reads TGTGCCTGGAACGGACAGGGGAATCAGCCCCAGCATTTT. As protein: CAWNGQGNQPQHF.

The chain recombines TRBV29-1 with TRBJ2-3, with 8 bases matching TRBD2. The CDR3 extends over 12 amino acids. Trimming cost V 4 bases and J 4 bases; bases outside gene matches: 1. CDR1 SQVTM and CDR2 ANQGSEA come from the germline V gene. CDR3 nucleotides: TGCAGCGTTGTGCGGGAGGCAGATACGCAGTATTTT. Protein sequence: CSVVREADTQYF.